A selection of T cell receptor beta chains follows, all from one sample in a study of cytomegalovirus exposure and HLA in healthy donors. Profiled with immunoSEQ multiplex PCR; TCRdb holds only in-frame clones, not every one. The sample has under 300,000 clones, roughly 88% seen once; the top ten hold roughly 4%. Sequencing was done on a sample of PBMCs. The receptors shown here come from a man aged 40-49 years in good health and CMV-seropositive. Each CDR3 is given with its conserved first and last residue. D genes are given only for firm matches. Part of the rows lack a size; the others show once, few, many or a class for expanded clones.

j_call d_call clone_size v_call cdr3_nt cdr3_aa
TRBJ1-1 NA few TRBV5-1 TGCGCCAGCAGCTCTAGTCCGGGGGGCACTGAAGCTTTCTTT CASSSSPGGTEAFF
TRBJ1-5 TRBD1 NA TRBV2 TGTGCCAGCAGTGGGACAGGGAGAGGCAATCAGCCCCAGCATTTT CASSGTGRGNQPQHF
TRBJ1-1 TRBD1 NA TRBV19 TGTGCCAGTAGTACGGCCGGGACAGCCGAAGCTTTCTTT CASSTAGTAEAFF
TRBJ2-7 TRBD2 NA TRBV28 TGTGCCAGCAGCCCTAGCGGCTCCTACGAGCAGTACTTC CASSPSGSYEQYF
TRBJ2-5 TRBD2 NA TRBV7-2 TGTGCCAGCAGCTTATTGGCTAGCGGTCAAGAGACCCAGTACTTC CASSLLASGQETQYF
TRBJ1-2 TRBD1 NA TRBV10-3 TGTGCCATCACCGACAGGGGGATTTTAAGCTACACCTTC CAITDRGILSYTF
TRBJ2-7 TRBD1 NA TRBV14 TGTGCCAGCAGCCACCGAGCGGGGACAGGGACCTACGAGCAGTACTTC CASSHRAGTGTYEQYF
TRBJ2-7 TRBD2 few TRBV4-3 TGCGCCAGCAGCCAAAAGACTAGCGGGGACTACGAGCAGTACTTC CASSQKTSGDYEQYF
TRBJ2-2 NA NA TRBV19 TGTGCCAGTAGGTCGAAGGAGACCGGGGAGCTGTTTTTT CASRSKETGELFF
TRBJ2-1 TRBD1 NA TRBV4-3 TGCGCCAGCAGCCAAGAGACTGAGACAGGGGGACACAATGAGCAGTTCTTC CASSQETETGGHNEQFF
TRBJ2-7 TRBD2 NA TRBV10-3 TGTGCCATCAGTGAGTCCGGACTAGCGGGAGCCTACGAGCAGTACTTC CAISESGLAGAYEQYF
TRBJ2-1 NA NA TRBV9 TGTGCCAGCAGCGTAGGAGGGGGTGAGCAGTTCTTC CASSVGGGEQFF
TRBJ2-3 NA NA TRBV14 TGTGCCAGCAGCCTGGACTGGGGCACAGATACGCAGTATTTT CASSLDWGTDTQYF
TRBJ2-3 TRBD2 NA TRBV7-9 TGTTCCAGCAGCTCACCGGGACTAGCGGGGACTAGCTTGAATACGCAGTATTTT CSSSSPGLAGTSLNTQYF
TRBJ2-1 NA NA TRBV4-1 TGCGCCAGCAGCCAGGTAGGGAGTGTCTACAATGAGCAGTTCTTC CASSQVGSVYNEQFF
TRBJ1-1 TRBD1 NA TRBV7-2 TGTGCCAGCAGCTTAGGGAGGGGGCGCCCTGAAGCTTTCTTT CASSLGRGRPEAFF
TRBJ1-5 NA NA TRBV7-6 TGTGCCAGCAGCCTGGCACAGGGCCCTAATCAGCCCCAGCATTTT CASSLAQGPNQPQHF
TRBJ2-1 NA NA TRBV5-1 TGCGCCAGCAGCCTGGGACCTGCGAGGGAGCAGTTCTTC CASSLGPAREQFF
TRBJ2-7 TRBD2 few TRBV7-8 TGTGCCAGCAGCTTAGCGGGACTAGCCCCCCGCGAGCAGTACTTC CASSLAGLAPREQYF
TRBJ1-1 NA NA TRBV12-5 TGTGCTAGTGGAACAGGGCAGACTGAAGCTTTCTTT CASGTGQTEAFF
TRBJ2-7 NA NA TRBV29-1 TGCAGCGTTTTAGGGACAACCTACGAGCAGTACTTC CSVLGTTYEQYF
TRBJ2-7 TRBD2 few TRBV6-1 TGTGCCAGCAGTGAAGTCGCGGCTAGCGGCTACGAGCAGTACTTC CASSEVAASGYEQYF
TRBJ2-5 TRBD2 NA TRBV4-1 TGCGCCAGCAGCCAGTCTGGACTAGCGGGTTTGGAGACCCAGTACTTC CASSQSGLAGLETQYF
TRBJ1-4 NA NA TRBV5-1 TGCGCCAGCAGCCCAGGAGGGAGTCGGGACGCTAATGAAAAACTGTTTTTT CASSPGGSRDANEKLFF
TRBJ2-7 TRBD1 once TRBV6-5 TGTGCCAGCAGCCCGACAGGGGGGTCCTCCGAGCAGTACTTC CASSPTGGSSEQYF
TRBJ2-3 NA once TRBV21-1 TGTGCCAGCAGCAAAGGGGGGACAGGGGCCTTACTCACAGATACGCAGTATTTT CASSKGGTGALLTDTQYF
TRBJ1-2 NA NA TRBV28 TGTGCCAGCACCCTGCCGGGGGGCGGGGGTGGCTACACCTTC CASTLPGGGGGYTF
TRBJ2-1 NA NA TRBV4-1 TGCGCCAGCAGACCCGGGGAGACGGATGAGCAGTTCTTC CASRPGETDEQFF
TRBJ2-5 TRBD1 NA TRBV18 TGTGCCAGCTCAACTACAGGGGGTCCCCAAGAGACCCAGTACTTC CASSTTGGPQETQYF
TRBJ2-7 TRBD1 NA TRBV6-5 TGTGCCAGCACTCCAACAGGGGCCGCCTACGAGCAGTACTTC CASTPTGAAYEQYF